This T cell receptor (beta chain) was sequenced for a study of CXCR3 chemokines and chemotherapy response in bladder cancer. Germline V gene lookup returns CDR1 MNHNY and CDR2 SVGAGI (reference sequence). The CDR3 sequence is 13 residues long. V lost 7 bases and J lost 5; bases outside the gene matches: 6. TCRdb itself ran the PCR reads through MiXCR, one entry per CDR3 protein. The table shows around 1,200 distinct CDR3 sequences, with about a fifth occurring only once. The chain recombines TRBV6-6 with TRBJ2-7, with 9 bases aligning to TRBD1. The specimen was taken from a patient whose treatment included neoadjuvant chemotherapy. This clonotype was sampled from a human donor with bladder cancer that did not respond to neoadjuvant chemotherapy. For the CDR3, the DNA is TGTGCCAGCACTCCCACAGGGGGCAACGAGCAGTACTTC. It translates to CASTPTGGNEQYF.